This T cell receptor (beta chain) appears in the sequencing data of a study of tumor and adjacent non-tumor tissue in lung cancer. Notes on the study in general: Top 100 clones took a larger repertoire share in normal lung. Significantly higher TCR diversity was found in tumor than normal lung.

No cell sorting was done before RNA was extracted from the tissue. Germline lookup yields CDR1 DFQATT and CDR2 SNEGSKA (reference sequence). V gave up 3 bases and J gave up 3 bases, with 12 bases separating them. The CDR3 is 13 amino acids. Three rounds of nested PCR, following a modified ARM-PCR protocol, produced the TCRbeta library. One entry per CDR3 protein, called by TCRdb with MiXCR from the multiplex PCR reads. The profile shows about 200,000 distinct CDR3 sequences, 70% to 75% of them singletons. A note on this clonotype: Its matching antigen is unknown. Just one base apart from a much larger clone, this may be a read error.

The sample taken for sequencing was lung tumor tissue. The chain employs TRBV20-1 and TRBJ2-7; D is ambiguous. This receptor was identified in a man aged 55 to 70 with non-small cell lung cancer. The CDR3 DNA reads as TGCAGTGCTAGGTACTCTCTATACTACGAGCAGTACTTC. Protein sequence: CSARYSLYYEQYF.